Each of the 30 T cell receptor beta chains below was sequenced from the same sample in a study of blood T cells in healthy people across ages. With a J-beta primer mix and a sample-barcoded 5' primer, a second PCR ran 7 to 11 cycles. TCRdb fed the 5' RACE reads into MiXCR, producing one record per CDR3 protein. The sample includes about 1.4 million distinct CDR3 sequences, 59% of them seen just once. Sequenced: blood. These receptors were collected from a man aged 18 to 29 in good health.

Only a few counts were recorded for this clonotype. The chain couples TRBV12-3 or TRBV12-4 to TRBJ1-6; no definite D call. V dropped 5 bases and J dropped 10 bases, with 12 bases sitting between them. The CDR3 contains 13 residues. CDR3: CASSIAWRSPLHF. In DNA, the CDR3 is TGTGCCAGCAGTATCGCCTGGAGGTCACCCCTCCACTTT.

This clonotype was picked up a small number of times. This chain joins TRBV20-1 and TRBJ2-7, with 9 nucleotides matching TRBD1. This CDR3 is 14 amino acids long. The ends lost 5 bases at V and 3 bases at J; junction bases unmatched: 8. Germline assignment: CDR1 DFQATT and CDR2 SNEGSKA (reference sequence). The DNA for the CDR3 is TGCAGTGCTTGTCGGACAGGGGCTATCTACGAGCAGTACTTC. Encoded protein: CSACRTGAIYEQYF.

This rearrangement joins TRBV25-1 to TRBJ1-4; D perhaps matches TRBD1 (6 bases). V was cut by 1 base and J by 6 bases, with 15 bases left in between. Per the germline V gene, CDR1 is MGHDK and CDR2 is SYGVNS. This CDR3 contains 16 residues. CDR3 residues: CASSELGIRGDEKLFF. The DNA of the CDR3 is TGTGCCAGCAGTGAATTAGGGATCAGGGGCGATGAAAAACTGTTTTTT.

J is TRBJ2-7 and V is TRBV27; weak D call: TRBD2 (5 bases). Germline CDR1 MNHEY, CDR2 SMNVEV (reference sequence). The length of the CDR3 is 12 residues. Trimming took off 6 bases at V and 5 bases at J, with 11 bases between the two ends. The CDR3 DNA reads as TGTGCCAGCAGGGGGAACGGGGACGAGCAGTACTTC. Encoded protein: CASRGNGDEQYF.

The chain combines TRBV29-1 with TRBJ2-5, with D possibly being TRBD1 (7 bases). The CDR3 is made up of 14 amino acids. Germline CDR1 and CDR2: SQVTM and ANQGSEA. The V and J ends lost 4 bases and 5 bases respectively, with 17 bases between them. The CDR3 DNA reads TGCAGCGTTGGACCCCGGGACAGCGGGGAGACCCAGTACTTC. This encodes CSVGPRDSGETQYF.

The genes are TRBV4-2 and TRBJ2-7; possible D gene TRBD1, 6 bases. The CDR3 totals 17 residues. Trimming removed 0 bases from V and 5 bases from J, with 20 bases in between. CDR1 is LGHNA, CDR2 YNFKEQ, per germline. The CDR3 coding sequence is TGTGCCAGCAGCCAAGATCCGGGCTTCGCAGGGGCGGACGAGCAGTACTTC. Translation gives CASSQDPGFAGADEQYF.

This clonotype came up many times. A much larger clone is a single base away; this may be a read error. The gene calls are TRBV6-4 and TRBJ2-5, with TRBD2 identical over 16 bases. The V and J ends lost 6 bases and 11 bases, in that order; junction bases with no gene match: 9. Looked up from germline, CDR1 is MRHNA and CDR2 is SNTAGT. The CDR3 loop spans 15 amino acids. CDR3 DNA: TGTGCCAGCAGCGGGACTAGCGGGGGGGCGGATGAGCAGTACTTC. Its translation is CASSGTSGGADEQYF.

The chain combines TRBV20-1 with TRBJ1-6; D is perhaps TRBD1 (6 bases). The CDR3 has 15 residues. V lost 4 bases and J lost 1, with 11 bases in between. In germline, CDR1 is DFQATT, CDR2 SNEGSKA (reference sequence). The CDR3 DNA is TGCAGTGCTACACAGGGTCGATCCTATAATTCACCCCTCCACTTT. Amino acid sequence: CSATQGRSYNSPLHF.

DNA for the CDR3: TGCAGTGCTAGACTAGCGGGGAACCGAGAGCAGTACTTC. Translating it yields CSARLAGNREQYF. The V call is TRBV20-1, the J call TRBJ2-7, with 9 bases lining up with TRBD2. With 2 bases clipped from V and 7 bases from J, the junction kept 6 bases outside the gene matches. Germline lookup yields CDR1 DFQATT and CDR2 SNEGSKA (reference sequence). The CDR3 has 13 residues.

This clonotype was recorded a few times. The rearrangement joins TRBV7-9 to TRBJ2-7; D is possibly TRBD2 (5 bases). This CDR3 has 15 residues. Trimming removed 1 base at V and 3 bases at J, with 13 bases between. CDR1 and CDR2 from the germline V gene are SEHNR and FQNEAQ (reference sequence). The CDR3 DNA follows: TGTGCCAGCAGCTTAGGAGGGAAGAGCATCTACGAGCAGTACTTC. This gives the protein CASSLGGKSIYEQYF.

The V and J genes are TRBV12-3 or TRBV12-4 and TRBJ1-1, with D uncertain. The CDR3 loop spans 14 amino acids. V was trimmed by 5 bases and J by 0 bases, leaving 10 bases between them. In DNA, the CDR3 is TGTGCCAGCAGTCTCGGGATGCTGAACACTGAAGCTTTCTTT. This codes for CASSLGMLNTEAFF.

The chain couples TRBV6-2 or TRBV6-3 to TRBJ2-7, with D possibly TRBD2 on 5 matching bases. CDR3 length: 13 residues. The germline V and J ends were trimmed by 8 bases and 0 bases, with 11 bases remaining between them. Germline V CDR1 and CDR2: MNHEY, SVGEGT. CDR3 coding DNA: TGTGCCAGCGGGGTGGGGAGCTCCTACGAGCAGTACTTC. It yields the protein CASGVGSSYEQYF.

V and J are TRBV7-2 and TRBJ2-4; 8 positions match TRBD1. This CDR3 is 14 amino acids long. Germline CDR1 and CDR2: SGHTA and FQGNSA. The junction had 3 bases not matched to a gene; V was cut back by 2 bases and J by 6 bases. The DNA for the CDR3 is TGTGCCAGCAGCTTACTTGGACAGGGAAACATTCAGTACTTC. This gives the protein CASSLLGQGNIQYF.

This rearrangement joins TRBV7-2 to TRBJ2-3, with TRBD2 matching 9 bases. The germline gives CDR1 SGHTA, CDR2 FQGNSA. V dropped 3 bases and J dropped 5; count of bases not matched to a gene: 12. This CDR3 has 17 amino acids. CDR3 loop: CASSLRPSGDVEDTQYF. CDR3 in DNA: TGTGCCAGCAGCTTGCGGCCTAGCGGGGATGTGGAAGATACGCAGTATTTT.

V usage is TRBV4-2 and J usage is TRBJ2-7; 9 nucleotides align to TRBD1. The J call is doubtful: the DNA matches TRBJ2-5 better. Germline assignment: CDR1 LGHNA and CDR2 YNFKEQ. The CDR3 sequence is 16 residues long. In DNA, the CDR3 is TGTGCCAGCAGCCAAGCACAGGGGGCGTCCCAAGAGACCCAGTACTTC. Amino acids: CASSQAQGASQETQYF.

V is TRBV5-1 and J is TRBJ2-4, with 7 nucleotides matching TRBD1. CDR3 length: 16 residues. The germline V gene encodes CDR1 SGHRS and CDR2 YFSETQ. Trimming at V came to 4 bases and at J to 13 bases, leaving 20 bases not matched to a gene. CDR3 loop: CASSQLDRVSIGEQYF. Written as DNA, the CDR3 is TGCGCCAGCAGCCAACTAGACAGGGTATCAATTGGGGAGCAGTACTTC.

The rearrangement links TRBV7-2 to TRBJ2-1; 10 bases align to TRBD2. The CDR3 is 15 residues long. The germline V gene encodes CDR1 SGHTA and CDR2 FQGNSA. V shed 3 bases and J 6 bases; nucleotides not matched to a gene: 5. The CDR3 region is CASSLYSGGINEQFF. The CDR3 coding sequence is TGTGCCAGCAGCTTGTATAGCGGGGGGATCAATGAGCAGTTCTTC.

The rearrangement joins TRBV7-2 to TRBJ2-7, with TRBD2 identical over 10 bases. The CDR3 runs to 15 residues. From germline, CDR1 is SGHTA and CDR2 FQGNSA. V lost 5 bases and J lost 2; bases outside the gene matches: 6. The CDR3 here is CASSAIAGGTYEQYF. CDR3 nucleotide sequence: TGTGCCAGCAGCGCAATAGCGGGGGGCACCTACGAGCAGTACTTC.

This sequence joins TRBV11-2 and TRBJ2-3; TRBD1 might be the D (6 bases). The CDR3 loop spans 14 amino acids. Germline CDR1 reads SGHAT; CDR2 reads FQNNGV. V shed 5 bases and J shed 2 bases, with 11 bases lying between them. For the CDR3, the DNA is TGTGCCAGCAGCGTGGACAGACTCACAGATACGCAGTATTTT. Translated, it gives CASSVDRLTDTQYF.

This sequence joins TRBV20-1 and TRBJ2-3, with D uncertain. The germline CDR1 and CDR2 sequences are DFQATT and SNEGSKA (reference sequence). The V end lost 3 bases, the J end lost 6 bases, and 10 bases lay between the germline ends. CDR3 length: 12 residues. The CDR3 reads CSARHEGDTQYF. The CDR3 bases are TGCAGTGCTAGGCATGAAGGGGATACGCAGTATTTT.

The chain combines TRBV5-1 with TRBJ2-1; D is unresolved. Trimming stripped 0 bases from V and 6 bases from J, with 10 bases between. This CDR3 contains 14 residues. Germline V gene sequence: CDR1 SGHRS, CDR2 YFSETQ. The CDR3 sequence: CASSLGTDPNEQFF. The CDR3 region has the DNA TGCGCCAGCAGCTTGGGCACAGACCCCAATGAGCAGTTCTTC.

In this sample, this clonotype turned up a few times. The V gene is TRBV7-9, the J gene TRBJ2-3, with D possibly being TRBD1 (6 bases). CDR3 length: 16 residues. Germline values: CDR1 SEHNR, CDR2 FQNEAQ (reference sequence). The V and J ends lost 1 base and 5 bases respectively, with 16 bases between them. As DNA, the CDR3 is TGTGCCAGCAGCTTAGACCCTACAGGGCTCGGAGATACGCAGTATTTT. Encoded protein: CASSLDPTGLGDTQYF. Full variable domain (outside the CDR3, taken from reference TRBV7-9 and TRBJ2-3): DTGVSQNPRHKITKRGQNVTFRCDPISEHNRLYWYRQTLGQGPEFLTYFQNEAQLEKSRLLSDRFSAERPKGSFSTLEIQRTEQGDSAMYLCASSLDPTGLGDTQYFGPGTRLTVL.

The V and J genes are TRBV11-2 and TRBJ2-3; D call uncertain. V was trimmed by 5 bases and J by 2 bases, leaving 8 bases between them. This CDR3 has 13 amino acids. Germline V gene data show CDR1 as SGHAT and CDR2 as FQNNGV. The CDR3 nucleotides are TGTGCCAGCAGCGCACAACTCACAGATACGCAGTATTTT. Its translation is CASSAQLTDTQYF.

This clonotype was seen a handful of times. J is TRBJ1-2 and V is TRBV20-1, with 8 positions matching TRBD1. Germline V CDR1 and CDR2: DFQATT, SNEGSKA (reference sequence). V was pared by 3 bases and J by 4 bases, with 4 bases of the junction left unmatched. The CDR3 has 13 residues. The CDR3 coding sequence is TGCAGTGCTAGGGTAGACAGGGGCTATGGCTACACCTTC. It translates to CSARVDRGYGYTF.

V is TRBV12-5 and J is TRBJ2-1; 8 positions agree with TRBD2. Germline V CDR1 and CDR2: LGHNT, FRNRAP. Trimming cost V 0 bases and J 2 bases; bases outside gene matches: 3. The CDR3 consists of 16 residues. Written as DNA, the CDR3 is TGTGCTAGTGGTTTGGTACGGGGGGGACCCTACAATGAGCAGTTCTTC. Encoded protein: CASGLVRGGPYNEQFF.

The chain recombines TRBV7-8 with TRBJ2-7, with 8 bases aligning to TRBD1. CDR3 length: 15 amino acids. The germline CDR1 and CDR2 sequences are SGHVS and FQNEAQ. With V trimmed by 3 bases and J by 0 bases, 4 bases remained unmatched. The CDR3 DNA sequence: TGTGCCAGCAGCTTTAGACAGGGGATCTCCTACGAGCAGTACTTC. Translation gives CASSFRQGISYEQYF.

This clonotype was detected once. The chain employs TRBV20-1 and TRBJ2-1, with 8 bases fitting TRBD2. The CDR3 length is 15 residues. V lost 4 bases and J lost 7; bases outside the gene matches: 12. CDR1 is DFQATT and CDR2 is SNEGSKA in the germline V gene (reference sequence). The CDR3 here is CSAILAGLGSNEQFF. The CDR3 DNA follows: TGCAGTGCTATCCTAGCGGGTTTAGGATCGAATGAGCAGTTCTTC.

V and J are TRBV20-1 and TRBJ2-7, with D hard to call. This CDR3 spans 13 amino acids. CDR1 and CDR2 (germline): DFQATT, SNEGSKA (reference sequence). The V end was cut by 3 bases, the J end by 3 bases, with 12 bases between. CDR3 loop: CSASFDTSYEQYF. Here the CDR3 DNA reads TGCAGTGCTAGTTTCGACACCAGCTACGAGCAGTACTTC.

The rearrangement uses TRBV13 and TRBJ2-7; TRBD1 agrees at 7 bases. The CDR3 extends over 14 amino acids. With V trimmed by 3 bases and J by 0 bases, 2 bases remained unmatched. The germline V gene encodes CDR1 PRHDT and CDR2 FYEKMQ (reference sequence). CDR3 in amino acids: CASSFTGDSYEQYF. Written as DNA, the CDR3 is TGTGCCAGCAGCTTTACAGGGGACTCCTACGAGCAGTACTTC.

The rearrangement uses TRBV5-1 and TRBJ2-1; tentative D call: TRBD1 (6 bases). The germline V and J ends were trimmed by 1 base and 5 bases, with 13 bases remaining between them. Germline V gives CDR1 SGHRS, CDR2 YFSETQ. There are 15 residues in the CDR3. CDR3 in amino acids: CASSLTQGQNNEQFF. CDR3 nucleotides: TGCGCCAGCAGCTTGACCCAGGGACAAAACAATGAGCAGTTCTTC.